These 32 T cell receptor beta chains originate from one sample sequenced in a study of T cell responses to AZD1222 COVID-19 vaccine. Data came from immunoSEQ multiplex PCR; TCRdb stores just in-frame clones and leaves some out. The sample contains about 140,000 clones, approximately 90% of which appear only once. The sequences come from peripheral blood, collected 28 days after the second AZD1222 dose. These receptors all stem from an adult who received the AZD1222 COVID-19 vaccine.

The V gene is TRBV28, the J gene TRBJ2-1; 9 nucleotides align to TRBD2. Germline lookup yields CDR1 MDHEN and CDR2 SYDVKM. Trimming took 5 bases from V and 9 from J; bases not matched to a gene: 8. The CDR3 runs 14 residues. As DNA, the CDR3 is TGTGCCAGCAGTCCAATAGCGGGGGTCGGTGAGCAGTTCTTC. It codes for CASSPIAGVGEQFF. Looking up the rest from reference TRBV28 and TRBJ2-1 gives the full variable domain: DVKVTQSSRYLVKRTGEKVFLECVQDMDHENMFWYRQDPGLGLRLIYFSYDVKMKEKGDIPEGYSVSREKKERFSLILESASTNQTSMYLCASSPIAGVGEQFFGPGTRLTVL.

The rearrangement links TRBV18 to TRBJ1-2; no reliable D call. Trimming cost V 0 bases and J 6 bases, with 8 bases left between them. The CDR3 loop spans 13 amino acids. Germline V gene data show CDR1 as KGHSH and CDR2 as LQKENI. The CDR3 region has the DNA TGTGCCAGCTCACCACCTCAGAGGGATGGCTACACCTTC. Amino acid sequence: CASSPPQRDGYTF.

The V gene is TRBV5-1, the J gene TRBJ1-5, with D perhaps TRBD1 (6 bases). This CDR3 is 14 amino acids long. Germline lookup yields CDR1 SGHRS and CDR2 YFSETQ. The V gene lost 1 base and the J gene lost 4 bases, with 9 bases spanning the gap. DNA for the CDR3: TGCGCCAGCAGCTTGACGGGGGCTAATCAGCCCCAGCATTTT. Protein sequence: CASSLTGANQPQHF.

In this sample, this clone turned up a few times. Within the sample, other DNA sequences also encode this same CDR3. The V and J genes are TRBV28 and TRBJ1-1; 8 bases are shared with TRBD1. The germline V gene encodes CDR1 MDHEN and CDR2 SYDVKM. This CDR3 is built from 14 residues. Trimming took 3 bases from V and 5 from J; bases not matched to a gene: 5. The CDR3 sequence is CASSLGTGRTEAFF. The CDR3 DNA sequence: TGTGCCAGCAGTTTGGGGACAGGCAGGACTGAAGCTTTCTTT.

The rearrangement joins TRBV6-5 to TRBJ1-2; weak D call: TRBD1 (5 bases). This CDR3 spans 15 amino acids. V lost 7 bases to trimming and J lost 8 bases, with 23 bases between them. CDR1 is MNHEY and CDR2 is SVGAGI in the germline V gene. The chain's CDR3 is CASKGVGTPRAGYTF. The CDR3 bases are TGTGCCAGCAAAGGGGTGGGGACCCCCAGGGCCGGCTACACCTTC.

This clone has a single count. This chain joins TRBV2 and TRBJ2-5; no definite D call. The V end was cut by 1 base, the J end by 6 bases, with 0 bases between. The CDR3 has 10 residues. Looked up from germline, CDR1 is SNHLY and CDR2 is FYNNEI. CDR3 residues: CASSEETQYF. DNA of the CDR3: TGTGCCAGCAGTGAAGAGACCCAGTACTTC. The full variable domain, its missing parts supplied by reference TRBV2 and TRBJ2-5, is EPEVTQTPSHQVTQMGQEVILRCVPISNHLYFYWYRQILGQKVEFLVSFYNNEISEKSEIFDDQFSVERPDGSNFTLKIRSTKLEDSAMYFCASSEETQYFGPGTRLLVL.

The V gene is TRBV21-1, the J gene TRBJ2-1; the table gives TRBD2 as D, unverified against the DNA. TRBV21-1 is a documented pseudogene. This CDR3 comprises 17 residues. In DNA form, the CDR3 reads TGTGCCAGCAGCAAATTGCGCCTCGCGGGAGGGTACAATGAGCAGTTCTTC. This translates into CASSKLRLAGGYNEQFF.

This clone was counted between two and nine times. V gene TRBV24-1 combines with J gene TRBJ2-7, with D maybe TRBD1 (6 bases). V lost 3 bases, J lost 5 bases, and 10 bases lay in between. Looked up from germline, CDR1 is KGHDR and CDR2 is SFDVKD. The length of the CDR3 is 13 residues. DNA for the CDR3: TGTGCCACCAGTGATCCCGGGACAAACGAGCAGTACTTC. Encoded protein: CATSDPGTNEQYF.

The V gene is TRBV27, the J gene TRBJ1-5; no definite D call. The CDR3 is 15 residues long. V lost 3 bases, J lost 0 bases, and 9 bases lay in between. Germline V gene sequence: CDR1 MNHEY, CDR2 SMNVEV (reference sequence). Here the CDR3 DNA reads TGTGCCAGCAGTTTTAGTAGGGTTAGCAATCAGCCCCAGCATTTT. It is translated as CASSFSRVSNQPQHF.

Concerning this clone itself: The sample carries other DNA sequences with the same CDR3. The chain couples TRBV28 to TRBJ1-2; D is uncertain. This CDR3 has 12 residues. Germline CDR1 MDHEN, CDR2 SYDVKM. V lost 6 bases and J 3 bases, leaving 8 bases between the germline ends. The CDR3 protein is CASSLTDYGYTF. The CDR3 nucleotides read TGTGCCAGCAGCCTCACGGACTATGGCTACACCTTC.

The chain links TRBV7-9 to TRBJ2-1; 14 nucleotides agree with TRBD2. The ends lost 5 bases at V and 0 bases at J; junction bases unmatched: 6. This CDR3 spans 18 amino acids. The germline gives CDR1 SEHNR, CDR2 FQNEAQ (reference sequence). This CDR3 reads CASSTTSGRAISYNEQFF. In nucleotides, the CDR3 is TGTGCCAGCAGCACGACTAGCGGGAGGGCAATCTCCTACAATGAGCAGTTCTTC.

The V gene is TRBV4-3, the J gene TRBJ1-2; a possible D gene is TRBD1 (5 bases). CDR3 length: 13 amino acids. Germline CDR1 reads LGHNA; CDR2 reads YSLEER. With 6 bases removed from V and 3 bases from J, the gap between germline ends came to 11 bases. The CDR3 is CASSYGGDYGYTF. As DNA, the CDR3 is TGCGCCAGCAGTTACGGGGGTGACTATGGCTACACCTTC.

The chain carries TRBV25-1 and TRBJ2-2, with 10 positions matching TRBD1. The germline V gene encodes CDR1 MGHDK and CDR2 SYGVNS. The J segment lost 3 bases and the V segment lost 4 bases, leaving 8 bases of the junction unmatched. The CDR3 totals 17 residues. CDR3 amino acids: CASSGWTGGLDTGELFF. DNA for the CDR3: TGTGCCAGCAGTGGCTGGACAGGGGGGCTAGACACCGGGGAGCTGTTTTTT.

This chain uses TRBV24-1 with TRBJ2-2; D is ambiguous. CDR3 length equals 13 residues. Germline loops: CDR1 KGHDR, CDR2 SFDVKD. The V gene lost 0 bases and the J gene lost 7 bases, with 5 bases spanning the gap. In DNA, the CDR3 is TGTGCCACCAGTGATTTGCACATCGGGGAGCTGTTTTTT. Translating it yields CATSDLHIGELFF.

The chain uses TRBV7-8 and TRBJ1-2; D is unresolved. The CDR3 runs 13 residues. Germline V lookup: CDR1 SGHVS, CDR2 FQNEAQ. V was cut by 3 bases and J by 9 bases, with 14 bases left in between. The DNA for the CDR3 is TGTGCCAGCAGCTTCGGTCCCCCTGCAAGCTACACCTTC. Translated: CASSFGPPASYTF.

Worth noting for this clone: This sample also contains other DNA sequences that code for the same CDR3. The chain employs TRBV7-3 and TRBJ2-3, with 9 nucleotides matching TRBD2. The V gene's germline CDR1 is SGHTA and CDR2 FQGTGA. The CDR3 is made up of 15 amino acids. J was trimmed by 1 base and V by 5 bases; bases with no gene match: 4. The CDR3 spells CASSPRLAGTDTQYF. The CDR3, as DNA: TGTGCCAGCAGCCCACGACTAGCGGGCACAGATACGCAGTATTTT.

This clone turned up a few times. The chain links TRBV27 to TRBJ2-5; 8 bases map to TRBD1. Germline CDR1 and CDR2: MNHEY and SMNVEV (reference sequence). The CDR3 extends over 17 amino acids. Trimming at V came to 6 bases and at J to 4 bases, leaving 16 bases not matched to a gene. The CDR3 loop is CASRDGDRGIEGETQYF. CDR3 sequence (DNA): TGTGCCAGCAGGGACGGAGACAGGGGCATTGAGGGAGAGACCCAGTACTTC.

As for this clone: Other nucleotide sequences in the sample specify the same CDR3. The gene calls are TRBV18 and TRBJ2-7; 7 bases fit TRBD1. The CDR3 is 15 amino acids. Germline loops: CDR1 KGHSH, CDR2 LQKENI. Losses at the gene ends were 2 bases for V and 0 bases for J; bases not matched to a gene: 4. CDR3 in DNA: TGTGCCAGCTCACCAGGGACAGTAAGCTCCTACGAGCAGTACTTC. It encodes CASSPGTVSSYEQYF.

J is TRBJ2-3 and V is TRBV5-1; D remains ambiguous. The ends were cut back, 2 bases at V and 0 bases at J, with 10 bases in the middle. The germline CDR1 and CDR2 sequences are SGHRS and YFSETQ. The CDR3 has 15 residues. The CDR3 nucleotides read TGCGCCAGCAGCTTATTGCTAACTAGCACAGATACGCAGTATTTT. Protein sequence: CASSLLLTSTDTQYF.

CDR3 loop: CASSMDPSFGYTF. DNA of the CDR3: TGTGCCAGCAGTATGGACCCGTCTTTTGGCTACACCTTC. The chain couples TRBV6-2 or TRBV6-3 to TRBJ1-2; the D is unclear. The germline V gene encodes CDR1 MNHEY and CDR2 SVGEGT. The germline V and J ends were trimmed by 5 bases and 7 bases, with 14 bases remaining between them. The CDR3 is made up of 13 amino acids.

The J gene is TRBJ1-4, the V gene TRBV7-2; D gene unclear. The CDR3 has 13 amino acids. V lost 4 bases, J lost 11 bases, and 14 bases lay in between. CDR1 and CDR2 (germline): SGHTA, FQGNSA. The CDR3 is CASSSIRSGKLFF. DNA for the CDR3: TGTGCCAGCAGCTCCATCAGGTCGGGGAAACTGTTTTTT.

CDR3 nucleotide sequence: TGCGCCAGCAGCTTGGTGGTCGGGGCATTCTATGGCTACACCTTC. Translated, it gives CASSLVVGAFYGYTF. V gene TRBV5-1 combines with J gene TRBJ1-2, with D maybe TRBD1 (5 bases). The germline gives CDR1 SGHRS, CDR2 YFSETQ. The CDR3 extends over 15 amino acids. V was pared by 0 bases and J by 4 bases, with 13 bases between. Combining the CDR3 with reference TRBV5-1 and TRBJ1-2 gives the whole variable domain KAGVTQTPRYLIKTRGQQVTLSCSPISGHRSVSWYQQTPGQGLQFLFEYFSETQRNKGNFPGRFSGRQFSNSRSEMNVSTLELGDSALYLCASSLVVGAFYGYTFGSGTRLTVV.

CDR3 DNA sequence: TGTGCCAGCAAATTTGAGGGGGAAAGCACTGAAGCTTTCTTT. This sequence encodes CASKFEGESTEAFF. The V gene is TRBV6-4, the J gene TRBJ1-1; maybe TRBD1 (6 bases). The V end lost 7 bases, the J end lost 4 bases, and 16 bases lay between the germline ends. The germline gives CDR1 MRHNA, CDR2 SNTAGT. This CDR3 comprises 14 residues.

The rearrangement joins TRBV6-1 to TRBJ1-3; D remains ambiguous. The CDR3 sequence is 15 residues long. V was pared by 3 bases and J by 0 bases, with 9 bases between. Germline assignment: CDR1 MNHNS and CDR2 SASEGT. CDR3 in DNA: TGTGCCAGCAGTGATGTCGGAAGCTCTGGAAACACCATATATTTT. Residues: CASSDVGSSGNTIYF.

This clone was seen just once. The V call is TRBV4-2, the J call TRBJ2-2; tentatively, D is TRBD1 (6 bases). Trimming took 3 bases from V and 4 from J, leaving 15 bases between them. CDR1 is LGHNA and CDR2 is YNFKEQ in the germline V gene. There are 16 residues in the CDR3. The CDR3 is CASSQETGSPTGELFF. CDR3 nucleotide sequence: TGTGCCAGCAGCCAGGAGACAGGTAGCCCCACCGGGGAGCTGTTTTTT.

The V and J genes are TRBV28 and TRBJ1-3; a possible D gene is TRBD1 (6 bases). V lost 7 bases and J 0 bases, leaving 13 bases between the germline ends. Germline CDR1 reads MDHEN; CDR2 reads SYDVKM. This CDR3 spans 15 amino acids. CDR3 region: CASNIGGVSGNTIYF. The CDR3 DNA sequence: TGTGCCAGCAACATAGGGGGGGTCTCTGGAAACACCATATATTTT.

The V and J genes are TRBV9 and TRBJ2-1, with D maybe TRBD2 (5 bases). The germline CDR1 and CDR2 sequences are SGDLS and YYNGEE. V shed 4 bases and J shed 4 bases, with 15 bases lying between them. The CDR3 is made up of 15 amino acids. The chain's CDR3 is CASSPSGLTYNEQFF. The CDR3, as DNA: TGTGCCAGCAGCCCATCAGGACTTACTTACAATGAGCAGTTCTTC.

The rearrangement joins TRBV6-5 to TRBJ2-1, with D possibly called TRBD1 or TRBD2 (6 bases each). The CDR3 has 15 amino acids. V lost 7 bases and J 6 bases, leaving 19 bases between the germline ends. The germline gives CDR1 MNHEY, CDR2 SVGAGI. The CDR3 DNA sequence: TGTGCCAGCATCACTAAGGAGGGGGGTATCAATGAGCAGTTCTTC. The encoded protein is CASITKEGGINEQFF.

The V call is TRBV5-6, the J call TRBJ1-6; 8 positions agree with TRBD1. Germline V lookup: CDR1 SGHDT, CDR2 YYEEEE. The CDR3 extends over 18 amino acids. Trimming cost V 6 bases and J 0 bases; bases outside gene matches: 11. The CDR3 here is CASTKGQGVGSYNSPLHF. CDR3 sequence (DNA): TGTGCCAGCACCAAAGGACAGGGTGTCGGCTCCTATAATTCACCCCTCCACTTT.

The V gene is TRBV3-1 (or the pseudogene TRBV3-2), the J gene TRBJ2-7, with TRBD1 identical over 8 bases. V trimming: 4 bases; J trimming: 3 bases; junction bases outside the gene matches: 5. The CDR3 is 14 residues long. Germline CDR1 LGHDT, CDR2 YNNKEL (reference sequence). CDR3 protein: CASSLPGGSYEQYF. The CDR3 bases are TGTGCCAGCAGCCTACCAGGGGGCAGCTACGAGCAGTACTTC.

The V and J genes are TRBV11-3 and TRBJ1-6; D unresolved. The CDR3 is made up of 12 amino acids. V was cut by 1 base and J by 7 bases, with 2 bases left in between. Per germline, CDR1 SGHNT and CDR2 YENEEA. CDR3 nucleotide sequence: TGTGCCAGCAGCTTAGCGAATTCACCCCTCCACTTT. As protein: CASSLANSPLHF.

The chain carries TRBV6-5 and TRBJ1-1; D is undetermined. V was pared by 2 bases and J by 0 bases, with 7 bases between. The CDR3 contains 14 residues. Germline-derived CDR1 and CDR2 are MNHEY and SVGAGI. The DNA for the CDR3 is TGTGCCAGCAGTTACACTACGGTGAACACTGAAGCTTTCTTT. It is translated as CASSYTTVNTEAFF.